This TCR beta chain was sequenced for a study of regulatory T cells in long-lasting Graves disease (dated by TCRdb to the early 2020s). Concerning the study at large: Newly diagnosed Graves' disease patients had taken antithyroid drugs for less than 3 months. A total of around 35 samples were covered by TCR sequencing, comprising around 13 persistent and roughly 20 newly diagnosed Graves' disease patients. The study was conducted in China and was registered as a clinical trial. Patients with persistent Graves' disease were compared with patients with newly diagnosed Graves' disease using TCR sequencing and RNA sequencing of peripheral blood. General study outcomes and caveats: As a limitation, the authors acknowledged that the small sample size may reduce accuracy. More public clonotypes were shared among persistent patients (2,741) than among newly diagnosed patients (roughly 1,000). Sequencing and analysis were restricted to the TCR beta chain. The study examined only peripheral blood because the primary lesion, thyroid tissue, could not be accessed. Persistent disease showed preferential use of TRBV28, TRBJ1-2 and TRBJ2-5, whereas newly diagnosed disease favored TRBV20-1 and TRBJ2-1. Compared with newly diagnosed patients, persistent Graves' disease patients had lower TCR Shannon entropy and fewer highly expanded clones, which suggests clonal expansion.

As concerns this clonotype: Which antigen it targets is not known. Base qualities are missing; no much larger clone stands one base away.

The method was multiplex PCR. The reads were generated on an Illumina HiSeq 4000. iRepertoire HTBI primers and Arm-PCR amplification of CDR3 regions were used to construct TCR beta libraries. Gel purification was performed on PCR products prior to sequencing. The published analysis was carried out like this. Gene usage analysis of CDR3 amino acid clonotypes used the 62 TRBV and about 14 TRBJ segments found across samples. COPE and FqMerger were used to merge filtered high-quality paired reads into contigs. BLAST was used to align contigs to IMGT TRBV, TRBD and TRBJ reference genes, and CDR3 was defined according to IMGT. Clonotypes above 0.1% frequency were classified as highly expanded clones. Shannon entropy served as the measure of repertoire diversity, while the Gini coefficient captured V-J evenness. A clonotype was considered public if more than one individual shared it. The raw public data were reprocessed by TCRdb itself: fastp quality trimming at Q25, MiXCR clonotype calling, in-frame beta chains only. A single entry per CDR3 protein holds the most common genes and DNA from its merged rows. V and J calls and clone size were set by TCRdb, not the authors. The sample table records over 450,000 distinct CDR3 sequences; 9.5% to 15% of these occur just once. The top ten hold almost 9% of the sample.

Per the publication, the time point label means: newly diagnosed GD, antithyroid drugs for less than 3 months. For both TCR sequencing and RNA sequencing, RNA was extracted from PBMCs in TRIzol. The diagnosis of Graves' disease followed American Thyroid Association guidelines. The patients came from an endocrinology department in Xi'an, China. Each patient gave approximately 9 milliliters of peripheral blood, collected in an EDTA anticoagulant tube. Ficoll Paque Plus density gradient separation was used to isolate PBMCs, and no further T cell sorting was done. An Agilent 2100 Bioanalyzer and agarose gel were used to check RNA quality, and a NanoDrop 2000 was used to measure RNA concentration. The CDR3, cysteine through phenylalanine, is 15 amino acids long. Only the CDR3 region is kept as DNA, spanning 45 bases read in frame from base 1. CDR1 and CDR2 are read off the germline V gene as SGHNT and YENEEA. V is pared back by 1 base and J by 2 bases, with 12 bases lying between the germline termini.

The data also belong to a second study, concerning T cells in Graves' hyperthyroidism and ophthalmopathy. As that second paper reports: A patient counted as having stable Graves' hyperthyroidism if no progression to ophthalmopathy occurred over 18 months of follow-up. Hyperthyroidism patients were aged 18 to 65 years and newly diagnosed, with disease duration of less than 2 months. Patients with uncontrolled infections, other autoimmune diseases, pregnancy or lactation were excluded. Diagnoses were based on clinical symptoms, serum thyroxine and TRAb, thyroid ultrasound and orbital computed tomography. The first round of RT-PCR for the TCR CDR3 was performed with the HTBI primer set and the Qiagen OneStep RT-PCR kit. Most expanded thyroid clonotypes (frequency above 0.001) were also detected in blood, a finding suggesting that blood repertoires may reflect thyroid immune responses. Ophthalmopathy was separated from stable hyperthyroidism by a 13 V-J signature model, with roughly 88% sensitivity and about 81% specificity obtained in cross-validation and 80%/75% obtained in testing. In validation, the model predicted progression to ophthalmopathy a median of 6.5 months before onset, with about 67% sensitivity and roughly 73% specificity. To identify TCR V-J signatures that set the groups apart, the researchers used a discovery cohort of about a hundred patients, made up of fewer than 50 with Graves' ophthalmopathy and about 60 with stable Graves' hyperthyroidism. An independent validation cohort of under 20 hyperthyroidism patients and about 15 patients who later progressed to ophthalmopathy tested prospective prediction of ophthalmopathy. The roughly 94 discovery patients were randomly divided into training and test sets at a 7:3 ratio. The study also compared thyroid tissue and blood T-cell repertoires from roughly six Graves' hyperthyroidism patients. Once sampling was done, hyperthyroidism patients were given methimazole at a starting dose of 30 mg daily, whereas ophthalmopathy patients were given high-dose intravenous methylprednisolone. Libraries were constructed in a second round of multiplex PCR, after which size selection and purification were carried out. Libraries were sequenced paired-end with 100 bp reads on an Illumina HiSeq2000. SOAPnuke was used to process the raw data, with reads discarded if the reads contained adapters or uncalled bases, had a mean Phred below 15, or lacked an exact constant-primer or identifier match. COPE v1.2.5 was used to merge the high-quality paired reads, and each unique nucleotide sequence was defined as a clonotype. Clonotypes were aligned to IMGT TRBV, TRBD and TRBJ reference segments using MiTCR v1.1. The analysis was restricted to V-J combinations with a frequency above 0.0001, which together covered 99% to 99.2% of the repertoires. A TCS score was defined as the ratio of F50 (clonal expansion) to E x V (chaos), with BLOSUM62-based TCRdist applied between CDR3 peptides within each V-J. Welch's t-statistics and random forest reduced around 520 V-J features to 13, which were used in a naive Bayes classifier (R e1071). No statistical method was used to set the sample size in advance, and investigators knew the group allocation. TCR Vbeta CDR3 sequencing of approximately 140 peripheral blood samples (fewer than 45 ophthalmopathy, 70 to 85 hyperthyroidism and roughly 17 progressor patients) is reported in the paper.

This receptor was identified in a woman under 40 with Graves disease. Donor details come from another sample of the same person, matched by shared clones. The chain employs TRBV11-3 and TRBJ2-7; the D segment might be TRBD1 or TRBD2, since each matches 5 bases. The material was peripheral blood mononuclear cells (PBMCs), obtained at new diagnosis, from a patient treated with antithyroid drugs. The DNA is as follows: TGTGCCAGCAGCTTAGGGTACGGGGCCGCCTACGAGCAGTACTTC. This sequence encodes CASSLGYGAAYEQYF.